Presented here are 18 T cell receptor beta chains from one specimen sequenced in a study of T cell changes during pregnancy in multiple sclerosis. Using immunoSEQ multiplex PCR, the repertoire was profiled, and TCRdb retains in-frame clones only, with some absent. The sample records approximately 39,000 clones, 85% to 90% being singletons. Specimen: CD4+ T cells from peripheral blood mononuclear cells, collected in the second trimester of pregnancy. The receptors come from a female donor with multiple sclerosis, enrolled in a pregnancy study.

This clone has just one count. The chain is built from TRBV27 and TRBJ2-1; the match to TRBD2 covers 10 bases. Germline assignment: CDR1 MNHEY and CDR2 SMNVEV (reference sequence). This CDR3 region has 15 residues. Trimming cost V 3 bases and J 5 bases; bases outside gene matches: 4. Here the CDR3 DNA reads TGTGCCAGCAGTTTTAGCGGGAGGTCCCACAATGAGCAGTTCTTC. This sequence encodes CASSFSGRSHNEQFF.

The V call is TRBV7-9, the J call TRBJ1-2; D is possibly TRBD1 (6 bases). Germline V gene data show CDR1 as SEHNR and CDR2 as FQNEAQ (reference sequence). The CDR3 extends over 15 amino acids. V was trimmed by 4 bases and J by 5 bases, leaving 17 bases between them. The CDR3 sequence: CASSSSRGRGYGYTF. CDR3 DNA: TGTGCCAGCAGCTCATCCAGGGGACGCGGGTATGGCTACACCTTC.

This clone showed up just a few times. This chain joins TRBV9 and TRBJ1-1; no clear D. V lost 2 bases to trimming and J lost 0 bases, with 5 bases between them. The germline CDR1 and CDR2 sequences are SGDLS and YYNGEE. The CDR3 covers 13 residues. CDR3 DNA sequence: TGTGCCAGCAGCGTGCGCATGAACACTGAAGCTTTCTTT. Protein product: CASSVRMNTEAFF.

The CDR3 region has the DNA TGTGCCAGTAGTAAAGGACTAGCGGATACCGGGGAGCTGTTTTTT. It is translated as CASSKGLADTGELFF. This chain uses TRBV19 with TRBJ2-2; 10 bases align to TRBD2. Germline trimming cut 4 bases from V and 5 bases from J; bases unmatched to any gene: 4. The germline CDR1 and CDR2 sequences are LNHDA and SQIVND (reference sequence). The CDR3 covers 15 residues.

V usage is TRBV27 and J usage is TRBJ2-5; D might be TRBD1 (6 bases). CDR1 MNHEY and CDR2 SMNVEV come from the germline V gene (reference sequence). Trimming pared 3 bases from V and 4 bases from J, leaving 12 bases between. The CDR3 is made up of 14 amino acids. This CDR3 reads CASSLLTGRETQYF. Written as DNA, the CDR3 is TGTGCCAGCAGTTTGTTAACAGGGAGAGAGACCCAGTACTTC.

This chain connects TRBV18 to TRBJ1-4; D might be TRBD1 (6 bases). This CDR3 has 16 amino acids. V gave up 3 bases and J gave up 0 bases, with 11 bases separating them. Looked up from germline, CDR1 is KGHSH and CDR2 is LQKENI. The CDR3 nucleotides are TGTGCCAGCTCACCCACAGGGCACCCAACTAATGAAAAACTGTTTTTT. Amino acid sequence: CASSPTGHPTNEKLFF. The whole variable domain, remainder taken from reference TRBV18 and TRBJ1-4, is NAGVMQNPRHLVRRRGQEARLRCSPMKGHSHVYWYRQLPEEGLKFMVYLQKENIIDESGMPKERFSAEFPKEGPSILRIQQVVRGDSAAYFCASSPTGHPTNEKLFFGSGTQLSVL.

This chain joins TRBV11-3 and TRBJ2-3, with D possibly TRBD1 on 6 matching bases. The germline CDR1 and CDR2 sequences are SGHNT and YENEEA. This CDR3 is built from 15 residues. Trimming pared 1 base from V and 2 bases from J, leaving 10 bases between. CDR3 nucleotides: TGTGCCAGCAGCTTAGGTGGACAGCACACAGATACGCAGTATTTT. It specifies CASSLGGQHTDTQYF.

V gene TRBV6-5 combines with J gene TRBJ2-2; 11 bases are shared with TRBD2. Trimming at V came to 2 bases and at J to 7 bases, leaving 6 bases not matched to a gene. Germline lookup yields CDR1 MNHEY and CDR2 SVGAGI. This CDR3 spans 16 amino acids. The DNA of the CDR3 is TGTGCCAGCAGTTACCCGGGGGGACTAGCGGTCGGGGAGCTGTTTTTT. Protein sequence: CASSYPGGLAVGELFF.

The chain carries TRBV5-6 and TRBJ2-7; D is undetermined. The germline gives CDR1 SGHDT, CDR2 YYEEEE. Deletions cut 5 bases from V and 6 bases from J, with 12 bases between. This CDR3 has 12 residues. CDR3 in DNA: TGTGCCAGCAGGGGCTATTCCGGCGAGCAGTACTTC. Amino acids: CASRGYSGEQYF.

The chain has TRBV5-1 and TRBJ1-2; 11 nucleotides align to TRBD1. J gave up 5 bases and V 4 bases, and 10 bases lay outside the gene matches. This CDR3 has 16 residues. Germline CDR1 SGHRS, CDR2 YFSETQ. The CDR3 DNA reads as TGCGCCAGCAGCCCGGGACAGGGGGATGGTTATTATGGCTACACCTTC. Translation: CASSPGQGDGYYGYTF. Supplemented by reference TRBV5-1 and TRBJ1-2, the full variable domain reads KAGVTQTPRYLIKTRGQQVTLSCSPISGHRSVSWYQQTPGQGLQFLFEYFSETQRNKGNFPGRFSGRQFSNSRSEMNVSTLELGDSALYLCASSPGQGDGYYGYTFGSGTRLTVV.

V is TRBV7-3 and J is TRBJ2-5, with 8 bases that match TRBD2. V shed 5 bases, J shed 3 bases, and the junction held 5 bases outside the gene matches. Germline-derived CDR1 and CDR2 are SGHTA and FQGTGA. The CDR3 length is 14 residues. The CDR3 DNA is TGTGCCAGCAGCCTCTCGGGGGGGGAAGAGACCCAGTACTTC. Protein product: CASSLSGGEETQYF.

The chain couples TRBV23-1 to TRBJ2-7; D possibly corresponds to TRBD1 (6 bases). TRBV23-1 has ORF status, its function being uncertain. The CDR3 runs 14 residues. V lost 4 bases and J 3 bases, leaving 13 bases between the germline ends. This CDR3 is CASSPPGAVYEQYF. The CDR3 region has the DNA TGCGCCAGCAGTCCCCCAGGGGCTGTCTACGAGCAGTACTTC.

CDR3 bases: TGCGCCAGCAGCCAGTTACAGGGGTCTGCGGGGGCCAACGTCCTGACTTTC. It is translated as CASSQLQGSAGANVLTF. This chain connects TRBV4-1 to TRBJ2-6; TRBD1 matches 7 bases. J lost 4 bases, V lost 3 bases, and 9 bases had no gene match. CDR1 is MGHRA and CDR2 is YSYEKL in the germline V gene. The CDR3 runs 17 residues.

This sequence joins TRBV5-4 and TRBJ1-4; D is unresolved. Germline V gene data show CDR1 as SGHNT and CDR2 as YYREEE (reference sequence). Trimming shortened V by 5 bases and J by 1 base, and 12 bases separated the two germline ends. The CDR3 length is 15 residues. The chain's CDR3 is CASSVRAGTNEKLFF. DNA for the CDR3: TGTGCCAGCAGTGTCAGAGCGGGAACTAATGAAAAACTGTTTTTT.

V gene TRBV27 combines with J gene TRBJ2-7; a possible D gene is TRBD2 (6 bases). Between the trimmed V and J ends, which lost 6 bases and 2 bases, there was a span of 20 bases. Germline V gives CDR1 MNHEY, CDR2 SMNVEV (reference sequence). CDR3 length equals 16 residues. Here the CDR3 reads CASRWRGQGSTYEQYF. The DNA for the CDR3 is TGTGCCAGCAGGTGGAGGGGCCAGGGATCAACCTACGAGCAGTACTTC.

The chain is built from TRBV2 and TRBJ2-5, with no clear D. The V and J ends lost 6 bases and 2 bases respectively, with 13 bases between them. In germline, CDR1 is SNHLY, CDR2 FYNNEI. The CDR3 runs to 14 residues. The CDR3 sequence is CASRSSNLQETQYF. DNA of the CDR3: TGTGCCAGCAGGAGCTCTAATCTGCAAGAGACCCAGTACTTC.

This clone appeared once. The CDR3 DNA reads as TGCGCCAGCAGCCACTCCGGGACAGGGTTTCTTGGCTACACCTTC. Protein product: CASSHSGTGFLGYTF. This chain joins TRBV4-3 and TRBJ1-2, with TRBD1 matching over 9 bases. The CDR3 sequence is 15 residues long. Germline lookup yields CDR1 LGHNA and CDR2 YSLEER. With 3 bases clipped from V and 7 bases from J, the junction kept 9 bases outside the gene matches.

V usage is TRBV5-4 and J usage is TRBJ2-1; TRBD2 aligns across 8 bases. The CDR3 has 16 amino acids. Per the germline V gene, CDR1 is SGHNT and CDR2 is YYREEE (reference sequence). Trimming at V came to 4 bases and at J to 2 bases, leaving 8 bases not matched to a gene. CDR3 in amino acids: CASSPERRGAYNEQFF. The CDR3 nucleotides read TGTGCCAGCAGCCCGGAACGGCGGGGGGCCTACAATGAGCAGTTCTTC.